Presented here are 8 T cell receptor beta chains from one specimen sequenced in a study of tumor-infiltrating lymphocytes in glioblastoma multiforme. Multiple V-beta primers and a C-beta primer amplified TCRB from RNA. TCRdb reprocessed the multiplex PCR reads via MiXCR and lists one record per CDR3 protein. Among approximately 12,000 distinct CDR3 sequences listed, about 66% were seen once. Sequencing was done on a sample of brain tumor tissue. All receptors come from a male donor with glioblastoma.

Note on this clonotype: Because it lacks the conserved phenylalanine or tryptophan at the end, this CDR3 is likely a read error. J is TRBJ2-1 and V is TRBV11-2, with 11 bases matching TRBD2. The V gene end was trimmed by 5 bases and the J gene end by 2 bases; junction bases not matched to a gene: 11. CDR3 size: 18 residues. The germline gives CDR1 SGHAT, CDR2 FQNNGV. CDR3 sequence: CASSGDRGTSGTYNEQFH. The CDR3 nucleotides read TGTGCCAGCAGCGGCGACAGGGGGACTAGCGGAACCTACAATGAGCAGTTCCAT.

Comments on this clonotype: One end of the junction is discordant with germline, which a read error may explain. This chain connects TRBV5-1 to TRBJ2-1; 7 nucleotides align to TRBD2. Looked up from germline, CDR1 is SGHRS and CDR2 is YFSETQ. This CDR3 has 16 residues. CDR3 residues: CASSLPTGTTDNKQFF. DNA of the CDR3: TGCGCCAGCAGTTTACCTACCGGGACTACGGACAATAAGCAGTTCTTC.

Notes on this clonotype: This may stem from a read error, because a much larger clone lies one nucleotide away. This chain uses TRBV24-1 with TRBJ1-5; D uncertain. Germline values: CDR1 KGHDR, CDR2 SFDVKD. V lost 3 bases and J lost 6, with 11 bases in between. The CDR3 totals 14 residues. The CDR3 DNA is TGTGCCACCAGTGATGGAAGTCTAACTCAGCCCCAGCATTTT. Translated, it gives CATSDGSLTQPQHF.

The genes are TRBV6-2 or TRBV6-3 and TRBJ2-3, with 12 bases matching TRBD2. V was pared by 1 base and J by 0 bases, with 8 bases of the junction left unmatched. The CDR3 is 19 amino acids. CDR1 and CDR2 (germline): MNHEY, SVGEGT. The CDR3 here is CASSYYLAGGPYSTDTQYF. CDR3 DNA sequence: TGTGCCAGCAGTTACTACCTAGCGGGAGGGCCTTATAGCACAGATACGCAGTATTTT.

A note on this clonotype: Germline and junction disagree at one end, which may indicate a read error. The J gene is TRBJ1-2, the V gene TRBV20-1; 7 nucleotides align to TRBD1. CDR1 is DFQATT and CDR2 is SNEGSKA in the germline V gene (reference sequence). CDR3 size: 14 residues. The CDR3 DNA reads TGCAGTGCTTCAGGGACAGTCACCTCCTATGACTACACCTTC. It is translated as CSASGTVTSYDYTF.

By frequency in the sample, this clonotype is medium-sized (0.01 to 0.1%). V usage is TRBV20-1 and J usage is TRBJ2-3; D might be TRBD1 (6 bases). The CDR3 spans 17 residues. V was clipped by 5 bases and J by 4 bases, with 25 bases between them. Germline CDR1 DFQATT, CDR2 SNEGSKA (reference sequence). The CDR3 loop reads CSAYTPRGGPEADTQYF. Written as DNA, the CDR3 is TGCAGTGCTTACACCCCCAGGGGCGGACCGGAGGCAGATACGCAGTATTTT.

In this sample, this clonotype turned up once. This sequence joins TRBV20-1 and TRBJ2-5; D gene unclear. Germline V gene lookup returns CDR1 DFQATT and CDR2 SNEGSKA (reference sequence). The V and J ends lost 0 bases and 2 bases respectively, with 16 bases between them. The CDR3 is 16 residues long. CDR3 DNA: TGCAGTGCTAGAGACATCATAAACATGGGGCAAGAGACCCAGTACTTC. This sequence encodes CSARDIINMGQETQYF.

The genes are TRBV11-2 and TRBJ1-1; D not resolved. The CDR3 runs 13 residues. The V end was cut by 4 bases, the J end by 6 bases, with 12 bases between. Germline V CDR1 and CDR2: SGHAT, FQNNGV. Here the CDR3 reads CASSSVGSAEAFF. The CDR3 nucleotides are TGTGCCAGCAGCTCGGTGGGGTCGGCTGAAGCTTTCTTT.